This entry features one T cell receptor beta chain sequence. The antigen is undetermined. The sample is drawn from a study of OX40 agonist ivuxolimab in advanced cancers. About the research overall: The eligibility criteria allowed prior anti-PD-1, anti-PD-L1 or anti-CTLA-4 therapy, and around 40% had some. Study-wide results and caveats: Dosing at 0.1 to 3.0 mg/kg was accompanied by clonal expansion of CD4+ and CD8+ blood T cells by week 6.

Profiled with immunoSEQ multiplex PCR; TCRdb holds only in-frame clones, not every one. The sample includes 7,400 or so clones, about 90% of them seen just once. Trimming removed 4 bases at V and 4 bases at J, with 8 bases between. This CDR3 comprises 13 residues. Germline V lookup: CDR1 GTSNPN, CDR2 SVGIG (reference sequence). Blood samples were obtained at baseline, cycle 4 day 1, and cycle 7 day 1. This sequence joins TRBV30 and TRBJ2-6, with unresolved D. The source was CD4+ or CD8+ T cells sorted from blood, collected in a trial of the OX40 agonist ivuxolimab. The sequence was collected from an adult with an advanced solid tumor such as melanoma, head and neck, liver or kidney cancer. DNA for the CDR3: TGTGCCTGGAATGTCCTCGGGGCCAACGTCCTGACTTTC. Amino acids: CAWNVLGANVLTF. Full variable domain (rest looked up from reference TRBV30 and TRBJ2-6): SQTIHQWPATLVQPVGSPLSLECTVEGTSNPNLYWYRQAAGRGLQLLFYSVGIGQISSEVPQNLSASRPQDRQFILSSKKLLLSDSGFYLCAWNVLGANVLTFGAGSRLTVL.